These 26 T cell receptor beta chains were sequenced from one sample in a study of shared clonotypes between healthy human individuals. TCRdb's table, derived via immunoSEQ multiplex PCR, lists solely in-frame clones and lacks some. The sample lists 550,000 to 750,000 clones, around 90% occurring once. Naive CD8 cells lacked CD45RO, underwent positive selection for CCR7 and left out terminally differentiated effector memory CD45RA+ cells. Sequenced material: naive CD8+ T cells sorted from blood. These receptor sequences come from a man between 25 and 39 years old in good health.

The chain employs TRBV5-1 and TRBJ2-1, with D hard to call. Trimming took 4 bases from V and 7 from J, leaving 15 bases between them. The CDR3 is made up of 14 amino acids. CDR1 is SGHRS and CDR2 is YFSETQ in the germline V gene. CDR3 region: CASSGVGKVNEQFF. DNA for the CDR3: TGCGCCAGCAGCGGTGTAGGGAAGGTAAATGAGCAGTTCTTC. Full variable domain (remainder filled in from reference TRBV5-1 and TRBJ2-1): KAGVTQTPRYLIKTRGQQVTLSCSPISGHRSVSWYQQTPGQGLQFLFEYFSETQRNKGNFPGRFSGRQFSNSRSEMNVSTLELGDSALYLCASSGVGKVNEQFFGPGTRLTVL.

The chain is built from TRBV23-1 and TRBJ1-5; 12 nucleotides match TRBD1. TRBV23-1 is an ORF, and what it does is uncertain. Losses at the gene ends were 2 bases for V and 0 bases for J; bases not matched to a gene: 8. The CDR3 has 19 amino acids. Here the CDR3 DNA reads TGCGCCAGCAGTCAACCCACGGGACAGGGGGCCAGTAGCAATCAGCCCCAGCATTTT. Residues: CASSQPTGQGASSNQPQHF.

CDR3 sequence reads: CASSEYPDTDATDTQYF. The CDR3 nucleotides are TGCGCCAGCAGTGAGTACCCGGACACCGACGCAACAGATACGCAGTATTTT. The chain uses TRBV4-1 and TRBJ2-3; D might be TRBD1 (5 bases). V lost 6 bases to trimming and J lost 3 bases, with 22 bases between them. CDR3 length: 17 amino acids. Germline assignment: CDR1 MGHRA and CDR2 YSYEKL.

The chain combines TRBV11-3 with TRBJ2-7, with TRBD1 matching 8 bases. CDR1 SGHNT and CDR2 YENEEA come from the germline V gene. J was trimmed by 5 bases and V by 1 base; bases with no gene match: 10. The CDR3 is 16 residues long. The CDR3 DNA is TGTGCCAGCAGCTTAGGAAGAGTGGGGACAGGCCACGAGCAGTACTTC. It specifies CASSLGRVGTGHEQYF.

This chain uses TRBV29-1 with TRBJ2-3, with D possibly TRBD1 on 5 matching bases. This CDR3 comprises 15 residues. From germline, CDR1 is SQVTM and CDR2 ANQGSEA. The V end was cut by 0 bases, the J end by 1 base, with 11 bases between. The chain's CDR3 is CSVEDSQGGTDTQYF. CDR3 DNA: TGCAGCGTTGAAGATAGCCAGGGCGGCACAGATACGCAGTATTTT.

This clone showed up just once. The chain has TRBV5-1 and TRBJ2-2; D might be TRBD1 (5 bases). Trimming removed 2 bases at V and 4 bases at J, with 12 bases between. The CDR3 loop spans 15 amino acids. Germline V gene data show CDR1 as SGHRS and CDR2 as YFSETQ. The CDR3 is CASSLGRDGTGELFF. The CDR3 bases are TGCGCCAGCAGCTTAGGCAGGGATGGCACCGGGGAGCTGTTTTTT.

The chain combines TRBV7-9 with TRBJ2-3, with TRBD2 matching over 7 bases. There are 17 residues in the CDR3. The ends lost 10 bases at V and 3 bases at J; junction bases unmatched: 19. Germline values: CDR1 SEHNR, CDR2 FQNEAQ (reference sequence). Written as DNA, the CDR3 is TGTGCCACTCCAGCTTATGGGAGGGCCGGGGTGACAGATACGCAGTATTTT. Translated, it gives CATPAYGRAGVTDTQYF.

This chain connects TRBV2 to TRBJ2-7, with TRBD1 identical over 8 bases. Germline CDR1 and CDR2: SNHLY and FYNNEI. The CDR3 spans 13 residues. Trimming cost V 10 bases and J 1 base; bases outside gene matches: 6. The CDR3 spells CAMFGTGSYEQYF. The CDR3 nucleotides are TGTGCCATGTTTGGGACAGGATCCTACGAGCAGTACTTC.

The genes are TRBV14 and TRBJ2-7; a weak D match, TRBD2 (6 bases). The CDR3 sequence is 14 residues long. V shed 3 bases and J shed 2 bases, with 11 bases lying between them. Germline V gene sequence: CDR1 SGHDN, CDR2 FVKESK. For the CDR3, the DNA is TGTGCCAGCAGCCACCGGGACTTGGCCTACGAGCAGTACTTC. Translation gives CASSHRDLAYEQYF.

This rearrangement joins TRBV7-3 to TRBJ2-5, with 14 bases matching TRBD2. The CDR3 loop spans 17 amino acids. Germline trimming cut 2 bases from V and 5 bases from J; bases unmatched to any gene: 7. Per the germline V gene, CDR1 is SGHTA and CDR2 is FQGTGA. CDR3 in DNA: TGTGCCAGCAGCTTAGGGACTAGCGGGAGCATTGTGGAGACCCAGTACTTC. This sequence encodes CASSLGTSGSIVETQYF.

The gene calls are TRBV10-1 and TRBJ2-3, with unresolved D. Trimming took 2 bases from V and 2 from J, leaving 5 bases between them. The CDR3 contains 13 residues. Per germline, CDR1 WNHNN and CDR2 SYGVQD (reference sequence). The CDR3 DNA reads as TGCGCCAGCAGTGAGGGCTTCACAGATACGCAGTATTTT. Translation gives CASSEGFTDTQYF.

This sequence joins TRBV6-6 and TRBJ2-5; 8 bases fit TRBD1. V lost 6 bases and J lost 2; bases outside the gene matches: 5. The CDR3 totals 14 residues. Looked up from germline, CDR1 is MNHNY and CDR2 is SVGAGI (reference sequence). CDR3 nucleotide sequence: TGTGCCAGCAGAACGACAGGGGTACAAGAGACCCAGTACTTC. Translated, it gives CASRTTGVQETQYF.

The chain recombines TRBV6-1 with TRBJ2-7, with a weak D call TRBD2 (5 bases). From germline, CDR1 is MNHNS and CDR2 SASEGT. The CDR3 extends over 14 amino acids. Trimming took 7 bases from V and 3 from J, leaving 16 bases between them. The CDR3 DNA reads TGTGCCAGCATCCATTGGAGGCAGAGCTACGAGCAGTACTTC. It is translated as CASIHWRQSYEQYF.

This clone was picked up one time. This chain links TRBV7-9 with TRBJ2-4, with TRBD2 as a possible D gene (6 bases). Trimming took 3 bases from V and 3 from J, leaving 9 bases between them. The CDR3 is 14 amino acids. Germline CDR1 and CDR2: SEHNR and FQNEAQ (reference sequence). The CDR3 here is CASSFREIKNIQYF. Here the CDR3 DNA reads TGTGCCAGCAGCTTCCGGGAGATCAAAAACATTCAGTACTTC.

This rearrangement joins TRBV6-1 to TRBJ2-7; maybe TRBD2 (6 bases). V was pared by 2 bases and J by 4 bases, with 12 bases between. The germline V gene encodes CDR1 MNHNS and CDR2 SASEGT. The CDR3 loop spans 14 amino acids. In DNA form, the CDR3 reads TGTGCCAGCAGTGAATGGGGGGACGGGTACGAGCAGTACTTC. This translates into CASSEWGDGYEQYF.

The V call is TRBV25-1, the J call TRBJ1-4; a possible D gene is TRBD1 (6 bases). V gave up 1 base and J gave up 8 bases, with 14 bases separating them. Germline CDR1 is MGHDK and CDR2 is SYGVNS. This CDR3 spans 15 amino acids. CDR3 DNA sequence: TGTGCCAGCAGTGAATGGGCAGGGGAAGCAGAAAAACTGTTTTTT. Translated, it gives CASSEWAGEAEKLFF.

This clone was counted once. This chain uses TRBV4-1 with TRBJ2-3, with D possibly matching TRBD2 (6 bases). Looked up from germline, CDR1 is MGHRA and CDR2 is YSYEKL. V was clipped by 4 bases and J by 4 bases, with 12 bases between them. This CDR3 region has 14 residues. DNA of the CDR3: TGCGCCAGCAGCCTTAGCGGCGAGGCAGATACGCAGTATTTT. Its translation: CASSLSGEADTQYF.

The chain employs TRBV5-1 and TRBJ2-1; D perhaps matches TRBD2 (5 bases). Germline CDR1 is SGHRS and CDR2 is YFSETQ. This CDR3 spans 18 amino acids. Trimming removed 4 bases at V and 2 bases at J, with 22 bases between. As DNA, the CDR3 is TGCGCCAGCAGCCGGTCCCGGGGTAGCGCGGGCCCCTACAATGAGCAGTTCTTC. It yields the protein CASSRSRGSAGPYNEQFF.

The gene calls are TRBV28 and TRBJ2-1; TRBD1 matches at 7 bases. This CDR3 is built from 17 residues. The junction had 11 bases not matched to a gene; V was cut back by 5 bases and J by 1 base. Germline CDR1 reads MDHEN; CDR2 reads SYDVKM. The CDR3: CASSTRQGIYSYNEQFF. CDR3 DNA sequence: TGTGCCAGCAGTACCCGACAGGGAATTTATTCCTACAATGAGCAGTTCTTC.

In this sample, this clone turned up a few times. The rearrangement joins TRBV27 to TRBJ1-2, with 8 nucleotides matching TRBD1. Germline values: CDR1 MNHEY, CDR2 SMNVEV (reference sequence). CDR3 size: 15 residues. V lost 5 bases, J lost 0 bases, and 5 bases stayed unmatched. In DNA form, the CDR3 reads TGTGCCAGCAGTCCCTCGACAGGGGCTAACTATGGCTACACCTTC. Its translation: CASSPSTGANYGYTF.

For the CDR3, the DNA is TGTGCCAGCTCACCATTCGGGGAGGCTAGCTTGTCCTACGAGCAGTACTTC. Translated, it gives CASSPFGEASLSYEQYF. J is TRBJ2-7 and V is TRBV18, with a possible D match to TRBD2 (6 bases). Germline V CDR1 and CDR2: KGHSH, LQKENI. The CDR3 is 17 amino acids. Deletions cut 2 bases from V and 1 base from J, with 18 bases between.

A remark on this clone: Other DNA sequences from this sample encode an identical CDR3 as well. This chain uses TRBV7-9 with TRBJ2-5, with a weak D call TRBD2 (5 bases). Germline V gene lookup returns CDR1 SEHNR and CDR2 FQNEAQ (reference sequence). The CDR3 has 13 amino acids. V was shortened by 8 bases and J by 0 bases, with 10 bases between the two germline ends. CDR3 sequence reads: CASSSPYQETQYF. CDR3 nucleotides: TGTGCCAGCTCTAGCCCTTACCAAGAGACCCAGTACTTC.

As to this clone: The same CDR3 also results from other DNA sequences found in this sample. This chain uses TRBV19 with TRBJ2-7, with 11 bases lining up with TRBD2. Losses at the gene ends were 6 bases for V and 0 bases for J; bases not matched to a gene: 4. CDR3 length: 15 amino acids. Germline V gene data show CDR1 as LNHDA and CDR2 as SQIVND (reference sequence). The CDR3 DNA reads TGTGCCAGTAGCCCTCTAGCGGGAGGCTCCTACGAGCAGTACTTC. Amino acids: CASSPLAGGSYEQYF. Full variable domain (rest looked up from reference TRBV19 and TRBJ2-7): DGGITQSPKYLFRKEGQNVTLSCEQNLNHDAMYWYRQDPGQGLRLIYYSQIVNDFQKGDIAEGYSVSREKKESFPLTVTSAQKNPTAFYLCASSPLAGGSYEQYFGPGTRLTVT.

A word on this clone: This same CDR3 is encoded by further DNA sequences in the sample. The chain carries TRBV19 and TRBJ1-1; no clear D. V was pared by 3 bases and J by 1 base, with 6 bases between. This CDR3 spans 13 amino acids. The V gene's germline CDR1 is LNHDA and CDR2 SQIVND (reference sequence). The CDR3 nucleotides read TGTGCCAGTAGTATTGTGCAGAACACTGAAGCTTTCTTT. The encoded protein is CASSIVQNTEAFF.

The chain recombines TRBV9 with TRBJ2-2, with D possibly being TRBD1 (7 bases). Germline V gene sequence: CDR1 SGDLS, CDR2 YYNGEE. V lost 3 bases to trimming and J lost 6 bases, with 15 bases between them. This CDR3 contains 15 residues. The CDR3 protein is CASSGYSRGAGELFF. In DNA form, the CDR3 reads TGTGCCAGCAGCGGATACTCCAGGGGGGCCGGGGAGCTGTTTTTT. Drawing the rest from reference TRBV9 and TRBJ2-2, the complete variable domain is DSGVTQTPKHLITATGQRVTLRCSPRSGDLSVYWYQQSLDQGLQFLIQYYNGEERAKGNILERFSAQQFPDLHSELNLSSLELGDSALYFCASSGYSRGAGELFFGEGSRLTVL.

The DNA of the CDR3 is TGTGCCAGCAGTTTTTCAGCCTACGAGCAGTACTTC. This encodes CASSFSAYEQYF. The chain couples TRBV6-5 to TRBJ2-7; no definite D call. Germline CDR1 is MNHEY and CDR2 is SVGAGI. Trimming took off 4 bases at V and 2 bases at J, with 6 bases between the two ends. This CDR3 comprises 12 residues.